These 27 T cell receptor beta chains originate from one sample sequenced in a study of blood T cell repertoires in COVID-19. TCRdb's table, derived via immunoSEQ multiplex PCR, lists solely in-frame clones and lacks some. This sample has 200,000 to 250,000 clones; around 90% occur once, and the top ten carry more than 0.95%. Sequenced input: peripheral blood. These receptors originate from a man younger than 40 with acute or convalescent COVID-19.

V is TRBV10-1 and J is TRBJ2-2, with 9 bases fitting TRBD2. From germline, CDR1 is WNHNN and CDR2 SYGVQD (reference sequence). The V and J ends lost 1 base and 6 bases, in that order; junction bases with no gene match: 3. This CDR3 is 15 amino acids long. CDR3 sequence (DNA): TGCGCCAGCAGTGAGTTAGCGGGAGAACCCGGGGAGCTGTTTTTT. As protein: CASSELAGEPGELFF.

The chain employs TRBV19 and TRBJ2-6; 7 bases are a match to TRBD1. V was pared by 10 bases and J by 0 bases, with 3 bases of the junction left unmatched. Germline CDR1 reads LNHDA; CDR2 reads SQIVND (reference sequence). The CDR3 is made up of 14 amino acids. In DNA form, the CDR3 reads TGTGCCACCCACAGGGGCTCTGGGGCCAACGTCCTGACTTTC. This encodes CATHRGSGANVLTF.

This sequence joins TRBV19 and TRBJ2-7; a weak D match, TRBD1 (6 bases). This CDR3 has 13 residues. The V gene lost 6 bases and the J gene lost 2 bases, with 11 bases spanning the gap. Germline V gene lookup returns CDR1 LNHDA and CDR2 SQIVND (reference sequence). This CDR3 reads CASSSGVTYEQYF. As DNA, the CDR3 is TGTGCCAGTAGCTCAGGGGTGACCTACGAGCAGTACTTC.

The chain uses TRBV27 and TRBJ2-7; the D call may be TRBD1 or TRBD2 (9 bases each). V lost 5 bases and J 5 bases, leaving 28 bases between the germline ends. The CDR3 totals 18 residues. The germline V gene encodes CDR1 MNHEY and CDR2 SMNVEV (reference sequence). The CDR3 nucleotides are TGTGCCAGCAGTAGGGACAGGGCTCGCGGGGGGGCCAACCACGAGCAGTACTTC. Protein product: CASSRDRARGGANHEQYF.

V and J are TRBV7-3 and TRBJ2-2; D might be TRBD2 (5 bases). CDR1 SGHTA and CDR2 FQGTGA come from the germline V gene. V lost 4 bases and J lost 1, with 10 bases in between. The CDR3 totals 15 residues. In nucleotides, the CDR3 is TGTGCCAGCAGCTCGGACTCCTGGAACACCGGGGAGCTGTTTTTT. Protein: CASSSDSWNTGELFF. The variable domain in full, with the rest retrieved from reference TRBV7-3 and TRBJ2-2, is GAGVSQTPSNKVTEKGKYVELRCDPISGHTALYWYRQSLGQGPEFLIYFQGTGAADDSGLPNDRFFAVRPEGSVSTLKIQRTERGDSAVYLCASSSDSWNTGELFFGEGSRLTVL.

This clone was counted once. This chain joins TRBV7-2 and TRBJ2-7; 8 bases are a match to TRBD1. V shed 3 bases, J shed 6 bases, and the junction held 10 bases outside the gene matches. CDR1 and CDR2 from the germline V gene are SGHTA and FQGNSA. CDR3 length equals 15 residues. The CDR3 spells CASSFLGTGGIEQYF. CDR3 nucleotides: TGTGCCAGCAGCTTTCTCGGGACAGGTGGTATCGAGCAGTACTTC.

The chain carries TRBV28 and TRBJ1-1; a possible D gene is TRBD1 (6 bases). The CDR3 runs 14 residues. V shed 6 bases and J shed 4 bases, with 15 bases lying between them. Germline CDR1 MDHEN, CDR2 SYDVKM. In DNA, the CDR3 is TGTGCCAGCAGACAGGGTTGGGGACGCACTGAAGCTTTCTTT. Its translation is CASRQGWGRTEAFF.

This clone was observed a few times. The CDR3 DNA sequence: TGTGCCAGTAGTATAGGATTTAGGAGCCAGAACTCTGGAAACACCATATATTTT. Translation: CASSIGFRSQNSGNTIYF. The chain employs TRBV19 and TRBJ1-3; D call uncertain. The CDR3 is made up of 18 amino acids. Per the germline V gene, CDR1 is LNHDA and CDR2 is SQIVND (reference sequence). Trimming shortened V by 1 base and J by 0 bases, and 16 bases separated the two germline ends.

The chain has TRBV15 and TRBJ2-3; TRBD1 matches at 10 bases. Germline CDR1 and CDR2: LNHNV and YYDKDF (reference sequence). V lost 0 bases and J lost 5; bases outside the gene matches: 11. This CDR3 spans 18 amino acids. This chain's CDR3 is CATSRDVGTGVPGDTQYF. DNA for the CDR3: TGTGCCACCAGCAGAGATGTTGGGACAGGGGTGCCGGGAGATACGCAGTATTTT.

The chain uses TRBV7-9 and TRBJ2-1, with 9 bases matching TRBD2. The length of the CDR3 is 15 residues. CDR1 and CDR2 from the germline V gene are SEHNR and FQNEAQ (reference sequence). Trimming cost V 8 bases and J 4 bases; bases outside gene matches: 9. CDR3 sequence: CASLAGSNAYNEQFF. DNA of the CDR3: TGTGCCAGCCTAGCGGGATCCAATGCTTACAATGAGCAGTTCTTC.

This chain joins TRBV5-1 and TRBJ2-6; TRBD2 matches 13 bases. The ends lost 4 bases at V and 0 bases at J; junction bases unmatched: 1. The CDR3 loop spans 17 amino acids. The germline gives CDR1 SGHRS, CDR2 YFSETQ. CDR3 nucleotide sequence: TGCGCCAGCAGCCGGACTAGCGGGGGCTCTGGGGCCAACGTCCTGACTTTC. It is translated as CASSRTSGGSGANVLTF.

The genes are TRBV2 and TRBJ2-3; 9 nucleotides line up with TRBD2. Losses at the gene ends were 8 bases for V and 2 bases for J; bases not matched to a gene: 11. The CDR3 is 16 residues long. Germline CDR1 is SNHLY and CDR2 is FYNNEI. CDR3: CASHDPAGGVTDTQYF. CDR3 bases: TGTGCCAGCCACGACCCAGCGGGAGGAGTCACAGATACGCAGTATTTT.

The chain is built from TRBV27 and TRBJ1-1; TRBD1 might be the D (6 bases). CDR1 MNHEY and CDR2 SMNVEV come from the germline V gene (reference sequence). The CDR3 is 15 amino acids. CDR3 in amino acids: CATASPLKARGEAFF. As DNA, the CDR3 is TGTGCGACAGCGTCCCCACTGAAGGCCAGGGGTGAAGCTTTCTTT.

The rearrangement uses TRBV5-1 and TRBJ2-3; no firm D call. The CDR3 spans 15 residues. Between the trimmed V and J ends, which lost 1 base and 6 bases, there was a span of 15 bases. The germline V gene encodes CDR1 SGHRS and CDR2 YFSETQ. CDR3 region: CASSLQRGLSDTQYF. CDR3 DNA: TGCGCCAGCAGCTTGCAGCGCGGTCTTTCTGATACGCAGTATTTT.

This clone was observed once. CDR3 region: CASSYAASLETQYF. The CDR3, as DNA: TGTGCCAGCAGTTACGCAGCGAGTTTAGAGACCCAGTACTTC. The rearrangement uses TRBV6-5 and TRBJ2-5; D unclear. V was shortened by 2 bases and J by 4 bases, with 11 bases between the two germline ends. Per germline, CDR1 MNHEY and CDR2 SVGAGI. The CDR3 consists of 14 residues.

Only one count was recorded for this clone. The gene calls are TRBV16 and TRBJ1-5; a weak D match, TRBD1 (5 bases). Germline V gives CDR1 KGHSY, CDR2 FQNENV. The CDR3 spans 12 residues. Trimming removed 4 bases at V and 6 bases at J, with 7 bases between. The CDR3 region is CASSPGGQPQHF. In DNA form, the CDR3 reads TGTGCCAGCAGCCCCGGGGGTCAGCCCCAGCATTTT.

On this clone: Since the CDR3 does not end with the conserved phenylalanine or tryptophan, this likely comes from a read error. The DNA is left out, because the CDR3 cannot be placed on it with certainty; the CDR3 is given as TCRdb lists it. J is TRBJ1-1 and V is TRBV25-1; the D call in the table, TRBD1, was not verified against the DNA. The V gene's germline CDR1 is MGHDK and CDR2 SYGVNS. The CDR3 spans 12 amino acids, including both terminal residues. The CDR3 sequence is CASSDMGRDRGG.

The rearrangement links TRBV18 to TRBJ1-1; 7 bases match TRBD1. J was trimmed by 4 bases and V by 5 bases; bases with no gene match: 10. Germline CDR1 and CDR2: KGHSH and LQKENI. This CDR3 has 15 amino acids. In DNA, the CDR3 is TGTGCCAGCTCAGCGAGACAGGGCTTTTCCACTGAAGCTTTCTTT. Encoded protein: CASSARQGFSTEAFF. The full variable domain, rest sourced from reference TRBV18 and TRBJ1-1, is NAGVMQNPRHLVRRRGQEARLRCSPMKGHSHVYWYRQLPEEGLKFMVYLQKENIIDESGMPKERFSAEFPKEGPSILRIQQVVRGDSAAYFCASSARQGFSTEAFFGQGTRLTVV.

This chain uses TRBV29-1 with TRBJ2-1; 9 bases align to TRBD1. Germline V lookup: CDR1 SQVTM, CDR2 ANQGSEA. The CDR3 runs to 13 residues. V gave up 4 bases and J gave up 7 bases; unmatched junction bases: 5. The CDR3 bases are TGCAGCGTTGGGGACAGGGCGTCGAATGAGCAGTTCTTC. This sequence encodes CSVGDRASNEQFF.

The count of this clone is one. The J gene is TRBJ2-5, the V gene TRBV6-5, with 7 bases lining up with TRBD2. CDR1 is MNHEY and CDR2 is SVGAGI in the germline V gene. V lost 4 bases, J lost 5 bases, and 10 bases stayed unmatched. The CDR3 loop spans 15 amino acids. The CDR3 sequence: CASSFSSGAEETQYF. DNA of the CDR3: TGTGCCAGCAGTTTCTCGAGCGGGGCGGAGGAGACCCAGTACTTC.

The V and J genes are TRBV16 and TRBJ1-5; tentatively, D is TRBD1 (6 bases). Germline V CDR1 and CDR2: KGHSY, FQNENV. Trimming cost V 3 bases and J 11 bases, with 23 bases left between them. The CDR3 covers 16 residues. The CDR3 region is CASSQRMGGQRGAQHF. CDR3 sequence (DNA): TGTGCCAGCAGCCAGCGGATGGGCGGACAGAGGGGAGCCCAGCATTTT.

The chain is built from TRBV9 and TRBJ1-5; a weak D match, TRBD1 (5 bases). The germline gives CDR1 SGDLS, CDR2 YYNGEE. V lost 0 bases and J lost 4, with 11 bases in between. The CDR3 has 15 amino acids. In nucleotides, the CDR3 is TGTGCCAGCAGCGTAGACGGGGGGTCGAATCAGCCCCAGCATTTT. This sequence encodes CASSVDGGSNQPQHF.

This chain links TRBV19 with TRBJ2-3; D perhaps matches TRBD2 (6 bases). CDR3 size: 15 residues. Per germline, CDR1 LNHDA and CDR2 SQIVND (reference sequence). The V gene lost 3 bases and the J gene lost 5 bases, with 15 bases spanning the gap. This chain's CDR3 is CASSILATRGDTQYF. CDR3 sequence (DNA): TGTGCCAGTAGTATCCTGGCGACTAGGGGAGATACGCAGTATTTT.

J is TRBJ2-5 and V is TRBV7-9; 9 bases agree with TRBD2. Trimming at V came to 2 bases and at J to 7 bases, leaving 11 bases not matched to a gene. Germline CDR1 is SEHNR and CDR2 is FQNEAQ (reference sequence). The CDR3 contains 16 residues. The DNA of the CDR3 is TGTGCCAGCAGCTTATCGGTTAGCGGGAGCCTGGGGACCCAGTACTTC. Its translation: CASSLSVSGSLGTQYF.

This chain links TRBV12-3 or TRBV12-4 with TRBJ1-5, with TRBD1 as a possible D gene (5 bases). Trimming pared 7 bases from V and 7 bases from J, leaving 14 bases between. The CDR3 has 13 residues. CDR3 bases: TGTGCCAGCACCTGGGGGGTACGGCAGCCCCAGCATTTT. This sequence encodes CASTWGVRQPQHF.

The V and J genes are TRBV6-1 and TRBJ1-5, with a possible D match to TRBD1 (5 bases). The germline V gene has CDR1 MNHNS and CDR2 SASEGT. This CDR3 has 16 residues. V dropped 1 base and J dropped 5 bases, with 15 bases sitting between them. CDR3 sequence reads: CASSEGAGRVDQPQHF. Here the CDR3 DNA reads TGTGCCAGCAGTGAAGGGGCAGGGAGGGTCGATCAGCCCCAGCATTTT.

This chain uses TRBV18 with TRBJ2-5, with 7 bases matching TRBD2. The CDR3 has 15 amino acids. Per germline, CDR1 KGHSH and CDR2 LQKENI. Trimming took 6 bases from V and 4 from J; bases not matched to a gene: 11. The chain's CDR3 is CASSPGEGWPETQYF. Here the CDR3 DNA reads TGTGCCAGCTCTCCGGGGGAGGGATGGCCAGAGACCCAGTACTTC.